Each of the 32 T cell receptor beta chains below was sequenced from the same sample in a study of T cell responses to AZD1222 COVID-19 vaccine (dated by TCRdb to about 2021). What the time point label conveys for this sample: baseline before first vaccination. Libraries were constructed by the immunoSEQ multiplex PCR assay. TCRdb carries this immuneACCESS record with in-frame sequences only. Its versions omit some clonotypes, under half of them owing to an unresolved V gene in the studies checked, with the rest unexplained. In this sample the table shows 66,000 or so clones, 87% of which occur a single time. Roughly 17% of the sample belongs to the ten largest clones. Sequencing used peripheral blood, obtained on day 0 of AZD1222 vaccination. These receptors all come from an adult in good health.

The chain couples TRBV19 to TRBJ2-4, with D perhaps being TRBD1 or TRBD2 (6 bases each). Germline loops: CDR1 LNHDA, CDR2 SQIVND (reference sequence). The CDR3 runs to 16 residues. V shed 7 bases and J shed 0 bases, with 16 bases lying between them. The CDR3 nucleotides are TGTGCCAGTACCTTAGGGGGGACATTAGCCAAAAACATTCAGTACTTC. It codes for CASTLGGTLAKNIQYF. Supplemented by reference TRBV19 and TRBJ2-4, the full variable domain reads DGGITQSPKYLFRKEGQNVTLSCEQNLNHDAMYWYRQDPGQGLRLIYYSQIVNDFQKGDIAEGYSVSREKKESFPLTVTSAQKNPTAFYLCASTLGGTLAKNIQYFGAGTRLSVL.

V gene TRBV10-3 combines with J gene TRBJ1-2; 9 bases match TRBD1. The germline V gene has CDR1 ENHRY and CDR2 SYGVKD. The J segment lost 8 bases and the V segment lost 6 bases, leaving 10 bases of the junction unmatched. The CDR3 covers 14 residues. CDR3 DNA: TGTGCCATCAGATTGGGACAGGGTAACGAGGGCTACACCTTC. Its translation: CAIRLGQGNEGYTF.

This chain joins TRBV2 and TRBJ2-3; the match to TRBD1 covers 7 bases. The length of the CDR3 is 16 residues. Germline V gives CDR1 SNHLY, CDR2 FYNNEI. Trimming removed 2 bases from V and 7 bases from J; junction bases left unmatched: 12. The CDR3 loop reads CASSEITGDVLHTQYF. In DNA, the CDR3 is TGTGCCAGCAGTGAAATAACAGGGGATGTTTTGCATACGCAGTATTTT.

This clone occurred a few times. This rearrangement joins TRBV4-3 to TRBJ1-3, with TRBD1 matching over 11 bases. V dropped 4 bases and J dropped 6; count of bases not matched to a gene: 5. The CDR3 is made up of 15 amino acids. Per germline, CDR1 LGHNA and CDR2 YSLEER. The CDR3 DNA is TGCGCCAGCAGCCCAGGGACAGGGGGGGAAAACACCATATATTTT. Amino acids: CASSPGTGGENTIYF.

The chain carries TRBV19 and TRBJ1-5; 7 bases align to TRBD1. CDR1 and CDR2 from the germline V gene are LNHDA and SQIVND (reference sequence). CDR3 length equals 14 residues. V gave up 3 bases and J gave up 4 bases; unmatched junction bases: 3. The CDR3 DNA reads TGTGCCAGTAGTATCAGGGGGGGAAATCAGCCCCAGCATTTT. It codes for CASSIRGGNQPQHF. Using reference TRBV19 and TRBJ1-5 for the parts outside the CDR3, the full variable domain is DGGITQSPKYLFRKEGQNVTLSCEQNLNHDAMYWYRQDPGQGLRLIYYSQIVNDFQKGDIAEGYSVSREKKESFPLTVTSAQKNPTAFYLCASSIRGGNQPQHFGDGTRLSIL.

This clone was seen only once. V and J are TRBV28 and TRBJ1-1; D might be TRBD1 (5 bases). The CDR3 is 16 amino acids. The germline gives CDR1 MDHEN, CDR2 SYDVKM. Trimming cost V 5 bases and J 5 bases, with 21 bases left between them. The CDR3 region is CASSPRTSEWETEAFF. As DNA, the CDR3 is TGTGCCAGCAGTCCCCGGACATCCGAATGGGAGACTGAAGCTTTCTTT.

The chain combines TRBV5-6 with TRBJ1-1; 8 positions agree with TRBD1. Germline V lookup: CDR1 SGHDT, CDR2 YYEEEE. The CDR3 consists of 15 residues. Unmatched junction bases numbered 6, after V lost 4 bases and J lost 1 base. CDR3 in amino acids: CASSKSGTGNTEAFF. CDR3 in DNA: TGTGCCAGCAGCAAAAGCGGGACAGGGAACACTGAAGCTTTCTTT. The full variable domain, in which reference TRBV5-6 and TRBJ1-1 provide the parts outside the CDR3, is DAGVTQSPTHLIKTRGQQVTLRCSPKSGHDTVSWYQQALGQGPQFIFQYYEEEERQRGNFPDRFSGHQFPNYSSELNVNALLLGDSALYLCASSKSGTGNTEAFFGQGTRLTVV.

The V call is TRBV3-1 (or the pseudogene TRBV3-2), the J call TRBJ2-3; 7 nucleotides agree with TRBD2. This CDR3 spans 15 amino acids. Trimming at V came to 4 bases and at J to 2 bases, leaving 6 bases not matched to a gene. Germline loops: CDR1 LGHDT, CDR2 YNNKEL (reference sequence). For the CDR3, the DNA is TGTGCCAGCAGCCTTAAGCGGGGCTACACAGATACGCAGTATTTT. This gives the protein CASSLKRGYTDTQYF.

The V call is TRBV7-6, the J call TRBJ1-1; the match to TRBD1 covers 12 bases. Trimming at V came to 5 bases and at J to 1 base, leaving 11 bases not matched to a gene. In germline, CDR1 is SGHVS, CDR2 FNYEAQ. The CDR3 spans 18 residues. CDR3 amino acids: CASSQSLGTGGTNTEAFF. Written as DNA, the CDR3 is TGTGCCAGCAGCCAATCACTGGGGACAGGGGGCACGAACACTGAAGCTTTCTTT.

This chain links TRBV19 with TRBJ1-5; 10 positions agree with TRBD1. The junction had 9 bases not matched to a gene; V was cut back by 3 bases and J by 1 base. Germline lookup yields CDR1 LNHDA and CDR2 SQIVND (reference sequence). This CDR3 has 18 amino acids. The CDR3 region is CASSIGDRGRLSNQPQHF. The DNA of the CDR3 is TGTGCCAGTAGTATCGGCGACAGGGGGCGCCTCAGCAATCAGCCCCAGCATTTT.

The CDR3 here is CASSLGVGNSNQPQHF. The CDR3 DNA reads TGTGCCAGCAGCTTAGGAGTAGGGAATAGCAATCAGCCCCAGCATTTT. The chain employs TRBV7-9 and TRBJ1-5; D ambiguous. V was pared by 1 base and J by 0 bases, with 10 bases between. Germline V lookup: CDR1 SEHNR, CDR2 FQNEAQ (reference sequence). This CDR3 is built from 16 residues.

This clone was recorded only once. The chain joins TRBV12-3 or TRBV12-4 to TRBJ1-2, with 7 bases lining up with TRBD1. V trimming: 1 base; J trimming: 7 bases; junction bases outside the gene matches: 3. The CDR3 contains 13 residues. CDR3 amino acids: CASSLEGAVGYTF. The DNA for the CDR3 is TGTGCCAGCAGTTTAGAGGGGGCGGTTGGCTACACCTTC.

V usage is TRBV11-2 and J usage is TRBJ2-7, with D tentatively TRBD2 (6 bases). The CDR3 runs 15 residues. From germline, CDR1 is SGHAT and CDR2 FQNNGV. Trimming removed 0 bases from V and 3 bases from J, with 12 bases in between. Written as DNA, the CDR3 is TGTGCCAGCAGCTTAGATGCGGCGGGATTCTACGAGCAGTACTTC. Its translation is CASSLDAAGFYEQYF.

The chain joins TRBV19 to TRBJ1-2, with 8 bases lining up with TRBD1. Looked up from germline, CDR1 is LNHDA and CDR2 is SQIVND (reference sequence). V was clipped by 3 bases and J by 5 bases; unmatched bases: 11. The CDR3 loop spans 16 amino acids. The CDR3 DNA reads TGTGCCAGTAGTATCAATCTCCAGGGGGCTCGTTATGGCTACACCTTC. This encodes CASSINLQGARYGYTF. The full variable domain, its missing parts supplied by reference TRBV19 and TRBJ1-2, is DGGITQSPKYLFRKEGQNVTLSCEQNLNHDAMYWYRQDPGQGLRLIYYSQIVNDFQKGDIAEGYSVSREKKESFPLTVTSAQKNPTAFYLCASSINLQGARYGYTFGSGTRLTVV.

As for this clone: Additional DNA sequences in this sample encode the identical CDR3. This chain links TRBV19 with TRBJ1-2; possible D gene TRBD1, 5 bases. Germline loops: CDR1 LNHDA, CDR2 SQIVND (reference sequence). CDR3 length: 13 residues. Trimming took 3 bases from V and 2 from J, leaving 7 bases between them. In nucleotides, the CDR3 is TGTGCCAGTAGTATCGGGGGGAACTATGGCTACACCTTC. Residues: CASSIGGNYGYTF.

In this sample, this clone turned up once. The V call is TRBV19, the J call TRBJ2-1; D is ambiguous. Germline CDR1 is LNHDA and CDR2 is SQIVND (reference sequence). V lost 4 bases and J lost 2, with 15 bases in between. The CDR3 is 16 amino acids. As DNA, the CDR3 is TGTGCCAGTAGTAACCTAGTGGGGATCACCTACAATGAGCAGTTCTTC. Translating gives CASSNLVGITYNEQFF.

The V call is TRBV7-9, the J call TRBJ1-1, with TRBD1 matching over 9 bases. J lost 2 bases, V lost 5 bases, and 6 bases had no gene match. Germline V gives CDR1 SEHNR, CDR2 FQNEAQ (reference sequence). The CDR3 consists of 15 residues. CDR3 DNA: TGTGCCAGCAGCGTACGGGACAGGGACAACACTGAAGCTTTCTTT. Translating gives CASSVRDRDNTEAFF. Full variable domain (rest looked up from reference TRBV7-9 and TRBJ1-1): DTGVSQNPRHKITKRGQNVTFRCDPISEHNRLYWYRQTLGQGPEFLTYFQNEAQLEKSRLLSDRFSAERPKGSFSTLEIQRTEQGDSAMYLCASSVRDRDNTEAFFGQGTRLTVV.

This clone has just one count. This chain links TRBV2 with TRBJ2-2, with D hard to call. CDR1 SNHLY and CDR2 FYNNEI come from the germline V gene. This CDR3 spans 14 amino acids. With 6 bases removed from V and 9 bases from J, the gap between germline ends came to 17 bases. In DNA form, the CDR3 reads TGTGCCAGCAGCGAGCCGCCTAAGCGAAGGGAGCTGTTTTTT. Its protein is CASSEPPKRRELFF. Supplemented by reference TRBV2 and TRBJ2-2, the full variable domain reads EPEVTQTPSHQVTQMGQEVILRCVPISNHLYFYWYRQILGQKVEFLVSFYNNEISEKSEIFDDQFSVERPDGSNFTLKIRSTKLEDSAMYFCASSEPPKRRELFFGEGSRLTVL.

The chain carries TRBV5-1 and TRBJ2-1; D is perhaps TRBD1 (6 bases). The V end was cut by 1 base, the J end by 6 bases, with 17 bases between. The CDR3 contains 16 residues. The germline CDR1 and CDR2 sequences are SGHRS and YFSETQ. The CDR3 DNA sequence: TGCGCCAGCAGCTTGTTGGGCGACAGGACCTCCAATGAGCAGTTCTTC. Protein sequence: CASSLLGDRTSNEQFF.

This chain links TRBV7-2 with TRBJ1-4; the match to TRBD1 covers 8 bases. V lost 6 bases to trimming and J lost 8 bases; unmatched junction nucleotides: 8. CDR1 and CDR2 from the germline V gene are SGHTA and FQGNSA. The CDR3 runs to 14 residues. The CDR3 bases are TGTGCCAGCAGACGGACAGGGTGGGAGGAAAAACTGTTTTTT. It encodes CASRRTGWEEKLFF.

The V call is TRBV5-1, the J call TRBJ2-2, with D uncertain. The CDR3 sequence is 14 residues long. Germline CDR1 and CDR2: SGHRS and YFSETQ. V was clipped by 2 bases and J by 6 bases, with 11 bases between them. CDR3 residues: CASSLPPSSGELFF. DNA for the CDR3: TGCGCCAGCAGCTTACCGCCCTCGTCCGGGGAGCTGTTTTTT.

The chain links TRBV28 to TRBJ1-6, with a weak D call TRBD1 (6 bases). The germline V and J ends were trimmed by 6 bases and 9 bases, with 27 bases remaining between them. CDR1 MDHEN and CDR2 SYDVKM come from the germline V gene. The CDR3 has 18 amino acids. The CDR3 DNA sequence: TGTGCCAGCAGCCGACCCTCCCAGGGAACAGGGCGGGGTTCACCCCTCCACTTT. The encoded protein is CASSRPSQGTGRGSPLHF. The full variable domain, completed using reference TRBV28 and TRBJ1-6, is DVKVTQSSRYLVKRTGEKVFLECVQDMDHENMFWYRQDPGLGLRLIYFSYDVKMKEKGDIPEGYSVSREKKERFSLILESASTNQTSMYLCASSRPSQGTGRGSPLHFGNGTRLTVT.

The chain is built from TRBV7-3 and TRBJ2-2; TRBD2 aligns across 11 bases. Unmatched junction bases numbered 7, after V lost 5 bases and J lost 2 bases. Germline-derived CDR1 and CDR2 are SGHTA and FQGTGA. CDR3 length: 17 residues. CDR3 sequence: CASSTGTSGTNTGELFF. The DNA of the CDR3 is TGTGCCAGCAGCACAGGGACTAGCGGAACTAACACCGGGGAGCTGTTTTTT.

The CDR3 sequence: CASSPDRTLNEKLFF. The CDR3 DNA is TGTGCCAGCTCACCAGACAGGACCTTAAATGAAAAACTGTTTTTT. V and J are TRBV18 and TRBJ1-4; possibly TRBD1 for D (6 bases). This CDR3 region has 15 residues. Trimming left V 2 bases short and J 5 bases short, with 12 bases between. Germline values: CDR1 KGHSH, CDR2 LQKENI.

Only a few counts were recorded for this clone. The genes are TRBV7-6 and TRBJ2-6, with no clear D. V was cut by 1 base and J by 0 bases, with 10 bases left in between. Germline V gene sequence: CDR1 SGHVS, CDR2 FNYEAQ. The CDR3 consists of 17 residues. The CDR3 region has the DNA TGTGCCAGCAGCTTAGAGGGCAGGTCCTCTGGGGCCAACGTCCTGACTTTC. It specifies CASSLEGRSSGANVLTF.

This rearrangement joins TRBV27 to TRBJ1-2, with TRBD1 as a possible D gene (6 bases). Trimming left V 2 bases short and J 2 bases short, with 18 bases between. Germline V gives CDR1 MNHEY, CDR2 SMNVEV (reference sequence). This CDR3 region has 17 residues. This CDR3 reads CASSLSGTPLRNYGYTF. CDR3 DNA: TGTGCCAGCAGTTTAAGTGGGACACCCCTTCGAAACTATGGCTACACCTTC.

A few counts support this clone. The chain combines TRBV24-1 with TRBJ1-5; unclear D gene. The germline gives CDR1 KGHDR, CDR2 SFDVKD. V dropped 1 base and J dropped 1 base, with 4 bases sitting between them. The CDR3 spans 14 residues. The CDR3 DNA follows: TGTGCCACCAGTGATTTTAGAAGCAATCAGCCCCAGCATTTT. This encodes CATSDFRSNQPQHF.

This clone was counted a single time. The chain joins TRBV7-6 to TRBJ2-3; D perhaps matches TRBD1 (6 bases). There are 15 residues in the CDR3. With 5 bases removed from V and 3 bases from J, the gap between germline ends came to 15 bases. Germline-derived CDR1 and CDR2 are SGHVS and FNYEAQ. The CDR3 is CASSLFRGGTDTQYF. DNA for the CDR3: TGTGCCAGCAGCCTCTTCAGGGGTGGGACAGATACGCAGTATTTT.

The chain joins TRBV28 to TRBJ1-1; TRBD1 might be the D (5 bases). Trimming cost V 6 bases and J 1 base, with 15 bases left between them. The CDR3 contains 15 residues. The germline CDR1 and CDR2 sequences are MDHEN and SYDVKM. The CDR3 protein is CASRGTLRPNTEAFF. The CDR3 nucleotides are TGTGCCAGCAGAGGGACTCTTAGGCCGAACACTGAAGCTTTCTTT. Full variable domain (missing parts from reference TRBV28 and TRBJ1-1): DVKVTQSSRYLVKRTGEKVFLECVQDMDHENMFWYRQDPGLGLRLIYFSYDVKMKEKGDIPEGYSVSREKKERFSLILESASTNQTSMYLCASRGTLRPNTEAFFGQGTRLTVV.

The chain uses TRBV2 and TRBJ2-2; the D gene could be TRBD1 or TRBD2 (6 bases each). The CDR3 spans 15 residues. Germline loops: CDR1 SNHLY, CDR2 FYNNEI. The germline V and J ends were trimmed by 6 bases and 4 bases, with 15 bases remaining between them. CDR3 coding DNA: TGTGCCAGCAGGAGGGGGGATTTCGGCACCGGGGAGCTGTTTTTT. This codes for CASRRGDFGTGELFF. Supplemented by reference TRBV2 and TRBJ2-2, the full variable domain reads EPEVTQTPSHQVTQMGQEVILRCVPISNHLYFYWYRQILGQKVEFLVSFYNNEISEKSEIFDDQFSVERPDGSNFTLKIRSTKLEDSAMYFCASRRGDFGTGELFFGEGSRLTVL.

Turning to this clone: A read error may account for a junction end that differs from germline. The V gene is TRBV7-7, the J gene TRBJ2-1; TRBD1 aligns across 10 bases. Germline V gene data show CDR1 as SSHAT and CDR2 as FNYEAQ (reference sequence). The CDR3 runs 16 residues. In nucleotides, the CDR3 is TGTGCTAGCAGCAAGTCGACAGGGGGCAAAGGGAATGAGCAGTTCTTC. This codes for CASSKSTGGKGNEQFF.

V gene TRBV6-4 combines with J gene TRBJ2-3; 7 bases line up with TRBD2. Germline CDR1 is MRHNA and CDR2 is SNTAGT. The CDR3 extends over 16 amino acids. Trimming took 4 bases from V and 1 from J; bases not matched to a gene: 8. The CDR3 loop is CASSVLSGTGTDTQYF. The DNA for the CDR3 is TGTGCCAGCAGTGTCCTGAGCGGGACTGGCACAGATACGCAGTATTTT.